The 26 T cell receptor beta chains below come from one sample, sequenced in a study of shared clonotypes between healthy human individuals. Generated by immunoSEQ multiplex PCR, the TCRdb table keeps only in-frame clones and is missing some. The data hold approximately 2,300,000 clones, with around 92% observed a single time. The specimen sequenced was naive CD4+ T cells from PBMCs. Subset indicated: CD45RA+ positively selected. These receptor sequences come from a man aged 18 to 30 in good health. Some clones in this sample may be carry-over from other donors' samples.

This chain links TRBV18 with TRBJ1-5; D gene unclear. The CDR3 has 16 residues. Trimming shortened V by 1 base and J by 1 base, and 11 bases separated the two germline ends. The germline V gene encodes CDR1 KGHSH and CDR2 LQKENI. The CDR3 DNA reads TGTGCCAGCTCACCACGTCTCCCAGACAGCAATCAGCCCCAGCATTTT. Residues: CASSPRLPDSNQPQHF.

The rearrangement joins TRBV14 to TRBJ2-1; D is unresolved. The germline gives CDR1 SGHDN, CDR2 FVKESK. The CDR3 is 14 residues long. V was trimmed by 4 bases and J by 12 bases, leaving 19 bases between them. CDR3 loop: CASSPLLPAPTQFF. The CDR3 DNA sequence: TGTGCCAGCAGCCCCCTTCTCCCCGCGCCTACGCAGTTCTTC.

In DNA form, the CDR3 reads TGTGCCAGTAGTATAGGTAGAGCGGGAGTTTACGAGCAGTACTTC. This translates into CASSIGRAGVYEQYF. The rearrangement links TRBV19 to TRBJ2-7; 8 nucleotides align to TRBD2. In germline, CDR1 is LNHDA, CDR2 SQIVND (reference sequence). The CDR3 extends over 15 amino acids. V trimming: 1 base; J trimming: 4 bases; junction bases outside the gene matches: 6.

This sequence joins TRBV7-9 and TRBJ2-7; no reliable D call. V shed 6 bases and J shed 4 bases, with 19 bases lying between them. CDR1 and CDR2 from the germline V gene are SEHNR and FQNEAQ (reference sequence). The length of the CDR3 is 15 residues. Written as DNA, the CDR3 is TGTGCCAGCAGGGCCTGGGATGGGGATGAGTACGAGCAGTACTTC. Encoded protein: CASRAWDGDEYEQYF.

Comments on this clone: The sample contains more than one DNA sequence encoding this CDR3. The chain couples TRBV6-1 to TRBJ1-3, with no clear D. Trimming left V 6 bases short and J 0 bases short, with 9 bases between. This CDR3 spans 14 amino acids. CDR1 and CDR2 from the germline V gene are MNHNS and SASEGT. DNA for the CDR3: TGTGCCAGCAGGGCAGACTCCTCTGGAAACACCATATATTTT. Its protein product is CASRADSSGNTIYF.

The chain links TRBV5-6 to TRBJ1-2; 7 positions agree with TRBD1. The CDR3 is 15 residues long. Looked up from germline, CDR1 is SGHDT and CDR2 is YYEEEE. Trimming took 3 bases from V and 4 from J; bases not matched to a gene: 9. CDR3 residues: CASSYGTEGIYGYTF. CDR3 DNA: TGTGCCAGCAGCTACGGGACAGAGGGCATCTATGGCTACACCTTC. The whole variable domain, filled in from reference TRBV5-6 and TRBJ1-2, reads DAGVTQSPTHLIKTRGQQVTLRCSPKSGHDTVSWYQQALGQGPQFIFQYYEEEERQRGNFPDRFSGHQFPNYSSELNVNALLLGDSALYLCASSYGTEGIYGYTFGSGTRLTVV.

In its sample, this clone was seen once. Here the CDR3 DNA reads TGCGCCAGAATCCCTGAGGGGGGAAACACTGAAGCTTTCTTT. Amino acids: CARIPEGGNTEAFF. J is TRBJ1-1 and V is TRBV23-1, with D possibly matching TRBD1 (6 bases). TRBV23-1 qualifies as an ORF whose function is uncertain. The ends were cut back, 9 bases at V and 2 bases at J, with 16 bases in the middle. There are 14 residues in the CDR3.

The chain links TRBV19 to TRBJ1-5; D is uncertain. In germline, CDR1 is LNHDA, CDR2 SQIVND (reference sequence). The CDR3 is 14 residues long. The ends were cut back, 5 bases at V and 0 bases at J, with 8 bases in the middle. CDR3 in amino acids: CASSFWDSNQPQHF. The DNA for the CDR3 is TGTGCCAGTAGTTTTTGGGATAGCAATCAGCCCCAGCATTTT.

V and J are TRBV27 and TRBJ2-7, with 7 positions matching TRBD1. The CDR3 loop spans 11 amino acids. CDR1 is MNHEY and CDR2 is SMNVEV in the germline V gene (reference sequence). Trimming at V came to 8 bases and at J to 6 bases, leaving 4 bases not matched to a gene. The CDR3 spells CASPRTGEQYF. CDR3 DNA sequence: TGTGCCAGCCCCCGGACAGGCGAGCAGTACTTC.

This chain connects TRBV28 to TRBJ1-2, with a weak D call TRBD1 (5 bases). Looked up from germline, CDR1 is MDHEN and CDR2 is SYDVKM. The length of the CDR3 is 14 residues. V was cut by 1 base and J by 4 bases, with 10 bases left in between. The CDR3 sequence: CASSLSVGVYGYTF. The CDR3 DNA is TGTGCCAGCAGTTTATCTGTAGGGGTCTATGGCTACACCTTC.

This sequence joins TRBV4-1 and TRBJ2-3; D not resolved. The V end lost 2 bases, the J end lost 4 bases, and 4 bases lay between the germline ends. Germline-derived CDR1 and CDR2 are MGHRA and YSYEKL. The length of the CDR3 is 12 residues. The CDR3 protein is CASSQMADTQYF. The CDR3 region has the DNA TGCGCCAGCAGCCAAATGGCAGATACGCAGTATTTT.

This chain joins TRBV4-3 and TRBJ1-2; 10 bases align to TRBD1. The germline V gene has CDR1 LGHNA and CDR2 YSLEER. The CDR3 loop spans 13 amino acids. V trimming: 1 base; J trimming: 7 bases; junction bases outside the gene matches: 0. The CDR3 nucleotides read TGCGCCAGCAGCCAAGGGACAGGGGGTGGCTACACCTTC. Translating it yields CASSQGTGGGYTF.

The chain joins TRBV6-5 to TRBJ2-5; 7 bases are shared with TRBD2. Near its end, the DNA agrees better with TRBJ2-7, so the J call may be wrong. CDR1 is MNHEY and CDR2 is SVGAGI in the germline V gene. This CDR3 is built from 14 residues. CDR3 in DNA: TGTGCCTCCTCGGGGTCTAGCGGATCCTACGAGCAGTACTTC. It is translated as CASSGSSGSYEQYF.

The chain is built from TRBV6-5 and TRBJ2-5; D unclear. The CDR3 spans 13 residues. The V end was cut by 2 bases, the J end by 4 bases, with 8 bases between. Germline-derived CDR1 and CDR2 are MNHEY and SVGAGI. For the CDR3, the DNA is TGTGCCAGCAGTTACCACGGTGGAGAGACCCAGTACTTC. It specifies CASSYHGGETQYF.

The chain carries TRBV5-1 and TRBJ2-1, with 7 bases fitting TRBD1. Germline CDR1 is SGHRS and CDR2 is YFSETQ. V trimming: 3 bases; J trimming: 2 bases; junction bases outside the gene matches: 5. This CDR3 is built from 15 residues. As DNA, the CDR3 is TGCGCCAGCAGCTGGGGACAGCCCACCTACAATGAGCAGTTCTTC. Protein sequence: CASSWGQPTYNEQFF.

The count of this clone is one. The chain carries TRBV27 and TRBJ2-7, with 16 bases aligning to TRBD2. The germline V gene has CDR1 MNHEY and CDR2 SMNVEV (reference sequence). Trimming removed 4 bases from V and 2 bases from J; junction bases left unmatched: 2. This CDR3 has 16 amino acids. CDR3 sequence reads: CASSSGLAGGTYEQYF. DNA for the CDR3: TGTGCCAGCAGTTCGGGACTAGCGGGAGGGACCTACGAGCAGTACTTC.

The chain employs TRBV4-1 and TRBJ2-5; 8 positions match TRBD1. Germline-derived CDR1 and CDR2 are MGHRA and YSYEKL. The J segment lost 3 bases and the V segment lost 4 bases, leaving 1 base of the junction unmatched. The CDR3 has 13 amino acids. The CDR3 sequence is CASSRTGKETQYF. The CDR3 coding sequence is TGCGCCAGCAGCCGGACAGGGAAAGAGACCCAGTACTTC.

The chain has TRBV28 and TRBJ2-7; unclear D gene. The CDR3 loop spans 15 amino acids. V shed 7 bases and J shed 2 bases, with 18 bases lying between them. Germline assignment: CDR1 MDHEN and CDR2 SYDVKM. CDR3 amino acids: CASTPGQKYPYEQYF. The CDR3 DNA reads as TGTGCCAGCACCCCCGGGCAGAAGTACCCCTACGAGCAGTACTTC.

The chain links TRBV2 to TRBJ2-1; D is uncertain. This CDR3 is built from 11 residues. Deletions cut 2 bases from V and 9 bases from J, with 5 bases between. Germline V gene data show CDR1 as SNHLY and CDR2 as FYNNEI. The CDR3 sequence: CASSEWGEQFF. DNA for the CDR3: TGTGCCAGCAGTGAATGGGGTGAGCAGTTCTTC.

The CDR3 loop is CASSLGTQAQYF. The CDR3 bases are TGTGCCAGCAGCTTGGGGACTCAGGCCCAGTACTTC. This rearrangement joins TRBV5-6 to TRBJ2-5; D is perhaps TRBD2 (5 bases). CDR1 SGHDT and CDR2 YYEEEE come from the germline V gene. Trimming pared 0 bases from V and 9 bases from J, leaving 9 bases between. The CDR3 sequence is 12 residues long. Complete variable domain (other parts from reference TRBV5-6 and TRBJ2-5): DAGVTQSPTHLIKTRGQQVTLRCSPKSGHDTVSWYQQALGQGPQFIFQYYEEEERQRGNFPDRFSGHQFPNYSSELNVNALLLGDSALYLCASSLGTQAQYFGPGTRLLVL.

In this sample, this clone turned up once. J is TRBJ2-7 and V is TRBV7-9; D remains unclear. The CDR3 spans 12 residues. Trimming shortened V by 1 base and J by 5 bases, and 6 bases separated the two germline ends. Germline V gene data show CDR1 as SEHNR and CDR2 as FQNEAQ (reference sequence). The CDR3 is CASSLEADEQYF. DNA for the CDR3: TGTGCCAGCAGCTTAGAGGCGGACGAGCAGTACTTC.

The chain employs TRBV7-8 and TRBJ1-2; a possible D gene is TRBD1 (6 bases). Germline V gene data show CDR1 as SGHVS and CDR2 as FQNEAQ. The CDR3 runs 17 residues. V lost 5 bases to trimming and J lost 6 bases, with 25 bases between them. The CDR3 bases are TGTGCCAGCAGCCAGGGGAGGGGACTATCCCTTCAAGATGGCTACACCTTC. It encodes CASSQGRGLSLQDGYTF.

The J gene is TRBJ2-3, the V gene TRBV7-2; 11 positions agree with TRBD2. The germline CDR1 and CDR2 sequences are SGHTA and FQGNSA. The V gene end was trimmed by 6 bases and the J gene end by 0 bases; junction bases not matched to a gene: 5. The CDR3 loop spans 16 amino acids. The CDR3 coding sequence is TGTGCCAGCAGATTAAGACTAGCGGGAAGCACAGATACGCAGTATTTT. Its translation is CASRLRLAGSTDTQYF. Using reference TRBV7-2 and TRBJ2-3 for the parts outside the CDR3, the full variable domain is GAGVSQSPSNKVTEKGKDVELRCDPISGHTALYWYRQSLGQGLEFLIYFQGNSAPDKSGLPSDRFSAERTGGSVSTLTIQRTQQEDSAVYLCASRLRLAGSTDTQYFGPGTRLTVL.

The chain uses TRBV27 and TRBJ2-7, with TRBD2 matching 11 bases. The CDR3 is 14 amino acids. The V gene end was trimmed by 4 bases and the J gene end by 4 bases; junction bases not matched to a gene: 3. Germline CDR1 MNHEY, CDR2 SMNVEV (reference sequence). CDR3 nucleotide sequence: TGTGCCAGCAGTTCGACTAGCGGGGCATACGAGCAGTACTTC. The encoded protein is CASSSTSGAYEQYF.

The rearrangement links TRBV6-5 to TRBJ1-3; D remains unclear. Trimming cost V 6 bases and J 2 bases, with 14 bases left between them. Germline V CDR1 and CDR2: MNHEY, SVGAGI. The CDR3 contains 15 residues. CDR3 DNA: TGTGCCAGCAGATTGACCCTGGACCCTGGAAACACCATATATTTT. It is translated as CASRLTLDPGNTIYF.

V gene TRBV9 combines with J gene TRBJ2-3, with 7 bases fitting TRBD2. Looked up from germline, CDR1 is SGDLS and CDR2 is YYNGEE. J lost 5 bases, V lost 0 bases, and 9 bases had no gene match. The CDR3 runs 16 residues. CDR3 sequence: CASSVGPSGAEDTQYF. The CDR3 bases are TGTGCCAGCAGCGTAGGGCCTAGCGGTGCGGAAGATACGCAGTATTTT.